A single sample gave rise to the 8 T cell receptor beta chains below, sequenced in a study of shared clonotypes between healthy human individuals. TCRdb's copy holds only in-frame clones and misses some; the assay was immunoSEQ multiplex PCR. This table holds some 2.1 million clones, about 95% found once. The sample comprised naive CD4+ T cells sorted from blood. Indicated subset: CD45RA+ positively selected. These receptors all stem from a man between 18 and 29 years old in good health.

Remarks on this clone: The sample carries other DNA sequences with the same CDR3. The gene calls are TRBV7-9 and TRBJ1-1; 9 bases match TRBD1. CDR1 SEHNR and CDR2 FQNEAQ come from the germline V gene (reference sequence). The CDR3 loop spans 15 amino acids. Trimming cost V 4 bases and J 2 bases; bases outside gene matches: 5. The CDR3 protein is CASSSRTGDNTEAFF. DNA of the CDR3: TGTGCCAGCAGCTCAAGGACAGGGGATAACACTGAAGCTTTCTTT.

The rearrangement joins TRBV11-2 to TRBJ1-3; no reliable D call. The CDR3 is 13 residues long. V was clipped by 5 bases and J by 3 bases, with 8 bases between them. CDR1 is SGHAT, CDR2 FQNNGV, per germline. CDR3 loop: CASSLRNGNTIYF. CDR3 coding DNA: TGTGCCAGCAGCCTAAGAAATGGAAACACCATATATTTT.

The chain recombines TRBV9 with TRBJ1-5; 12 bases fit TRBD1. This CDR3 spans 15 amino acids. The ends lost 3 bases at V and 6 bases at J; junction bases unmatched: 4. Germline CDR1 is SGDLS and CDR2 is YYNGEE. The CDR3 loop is CASSGGQGAFQPQHF. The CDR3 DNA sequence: TGTGCCAGCAGCGGGGGACAGGGGGCTTTTCAGCCCCAGCATTTT.

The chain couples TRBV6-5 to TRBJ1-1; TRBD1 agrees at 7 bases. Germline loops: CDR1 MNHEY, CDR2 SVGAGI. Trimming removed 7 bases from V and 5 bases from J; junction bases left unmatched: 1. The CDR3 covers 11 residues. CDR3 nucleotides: TGTGCCAGCATGACAGGGACTGAAGCTTTCTTT. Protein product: CASMTGTEAFF.

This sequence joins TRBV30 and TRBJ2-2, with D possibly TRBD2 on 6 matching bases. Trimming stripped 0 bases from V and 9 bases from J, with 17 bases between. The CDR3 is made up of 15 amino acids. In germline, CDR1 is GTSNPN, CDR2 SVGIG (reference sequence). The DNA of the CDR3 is TGTGCCTGGAGTGTACTAAACAGGAGGGTCCGGGAGCTGTTTTTT. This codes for CAWSVLNRRVRELFF.

The DNA of the CDR3 is TGTGCCACCAGCAGAGGACGTCAAGGGGGGAACACTGAAGCTTTCTTT. Its translation is CATSRGRQGGNTEAFF. The V call is TRBV15, the J call TRBJ1-1; maybe TRBD1 (6 bases). Germline V gene data show CDR1 as LNHNV and CDR2 as YYDKDF (reference sequence). The CDR3 covers 16 residues. Deletions cut 1 base from V and 1 base from J, with 13 bases between.

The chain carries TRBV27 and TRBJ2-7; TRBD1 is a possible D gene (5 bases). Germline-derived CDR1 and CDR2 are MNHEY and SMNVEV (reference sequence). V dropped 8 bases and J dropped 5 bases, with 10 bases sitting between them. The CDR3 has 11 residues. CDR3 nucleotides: TGTGCCAGCGGCAGGGTCCACGAGCAGTACTTC. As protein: CASGRVHEQYF.

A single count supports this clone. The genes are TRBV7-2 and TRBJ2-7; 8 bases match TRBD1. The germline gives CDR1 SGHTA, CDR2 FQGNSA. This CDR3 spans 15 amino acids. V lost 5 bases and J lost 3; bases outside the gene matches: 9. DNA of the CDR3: TGTGCCAGCAGCGGTAAGGGGACAGGCGTCTACGAGCAGTACTTC. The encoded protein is CASSGKGTGVYEQYF.